The rows below give T cell receptor beta chains drawn from one sample of a study of blood T cell repertoires in COVID-19. The protocol was immunoSEQ multiplex PCR, while the TCRdb copy is restricted to in-frame clones and leaves out a portion. The profile covers some 80,000 clones, with about 82% appearing a single time and over 15% taken by the ten largest. The sequenced sample was peripheral blood. All receptors come from a man older than 75 with active or convalescent COVID-19. Both conserved end residues are part of each CDR3. Fields, in order: CDR3 protein, CDR3 DNA, D gene, J gene, clone size, V gene. A D gene is named only where the DNA matches it firmly. A row's size may be missing; if present it is once, few, many or a size class.

CDR3aa: CTSSLTGNWGTEAFF
CDR3nt: TGCACCAGCAGCCTAACCGGGAACTGGGGCACTGAAGCTTTCTTT
d_gene: -
j_gene: TRBJ1-1
abundance: -
v_gene: TRBV1

CDR3aa: CASSQEGLRRADTQYF
CDR3nt: TGTGCCAGCAGCCAAGAGGGACTACGGCGAGCAGATACGCAGTATTTT
d_gene: TRBD2
j_gene: TRBJ2-3
abundance: -
v_gene: TRBV4-2

CDR3aa: CASRLQTNTEAFF
CDR3nt: TGCGCCAGCAGATTACAAACGAACACTGAAGCTTTCTTT
d_gene: -
j_gene: TRBJ1-1
abundance: -
v_gene: TRBV10-1

CDR3aa: CASRPGLAGRGQETQYF
CDR3nt: TGTGCCAGCAGACCGGGACTAGCGGGAAGGGGCCAAGAGACCCAGTACTTC
d_gene: TRBD2
j_gene: TRBJ2-5
abundance: -
v_gene: TRBV5-4

CDR3aa: CASSQPGLGNQPQHF
CDR3nt: TGTGCCAGCAGTCAACCGGGACTGGGCAATCAGCCCCAGCATTTT
d_gene: -
j_gene: TRBJ1-5
abundance: -
v_gene: TRBV6-5

CDR3aa: CASTIRVGTGELFF
CDR3nt: TGCGCCAGCACCATCAGGGTAGGCACCGGGGAGCTGTTTTTT
d_gene: -
j_gene: TRBJ2-2
abundance: -
v_gene: TRBV5-1

CDR3aa: CASRGGTTEAFF
CDR3nt: TGTGCCAGCAGGGGGGGGACGACTGAAGCTTTCTTT
d_gene: -
j_gene: TRBJ1-1
abundance: once
v_gene: TRBV28

CDR3aa: CASSVGAQNTDTQYF
CDR3nt: TGTGCCAGCAGCGTAGGGGCGCAGAACACAGATACGCAGTATTTT
d_gene: -
j_gene: TRBJ2-3
abundance: -
v_gene: TRBV9

CDR3aa: CASSLSVAGALGSTDTQYF
CDR3nt: TGTGCCAGCAGCCTATCGGTAGCGGGGGCCTTGGGTAGCACAGATACGCAGTATTTT
d_gene: TRBD2
j_gene: TRBJ2-3
abundance: once
v_gene: TRBV7-9

CDR3aa: CASSSAATGNTGELFF
CDR3nt: TGCGCCAGCAGCTCAGCAGCGACAGGGAACACCGGGGAGCTGTTTTTT
d_gene: -
j_gene: TRBJ2-2
abundance: -
v_gene: TRBV5-1

CDR3aa: CASSHGTVEAFF
CDR3nt: TGTGCCAGCAGCCACGGGACAGTCGAAGCTTTCTTT
d_gene: TRBD1
j_gene: TRBJ1-1
abundance: few
v_gene: TRBV11-3

CDR3aa: CASKEGQMNTEAFF
CDR3nt: TGTGCCAGCAAAGAGGGACAAATGAACACTGAAGCTTTCTTT
d_gene: -
j_gene: TRBJ1-1
abundance: few
v_gene: TRBV6-6

CDR3aa: CASSESGWLKKLFF
CDR3nt: TGTGCCAGCAGTGAATCAGGGTGGTTAAAAAAACTGTTTTTT
d_gene: -
j_gene: TRBJ1-4
abundance: -
v_gene: TRBV2

CDR3aa: CASSSRQHDTEAFF
CDR3nt: TGCGCCAGCAGCTCACGACAGCATGACACTGAAGCTTTCTTT
d_gene: -
j_gene: TRBJ1-1
abundance: -
v_gene: TRBV5-1

CDR3aa: CASSRGAEYNEQFF
CDR3nt: TGTGCCAGTAGCCGTGGAGCGGAGTACAATGAGCAGTTCTTC
d_gene: -
j_gene: TRBJ2-1
abundance: -
v_gene: TRBV19

CDR3aa: CASSDQGGDGYTF
CDR3nt: TGTGCCAGCAGTGATCAGGGGGGCGATGGCTACACCTTC
d_gene: TRBD1
j_gene: TRBJ1-2
abundance: -
v_gene: TRBV2

CDR3aa: CASRNRGLTEAFF
CDR3nt: TGTGCCAGTCGAAACAGGGGGCTGACTGAAGCTTTCTTT
d_gene: TRBD1
j_gene: TRBJ1-1
abundance: few
v_gene: TRBV19

CDR3aa: CASSQDYIEAFF
CDR3nt: TGTGCCAGCAGCCAAGATTATATTGAAGCTTTCTTT
d_gene: -
j_gene: TRBJ1-1
abundance: -
v_gene: TRBV4-2

CDR3aa: CASSPNGRDYEQFF
CDR3nt: TGTGCCAGCAGCCCGAATGGACGGGACTATGAGCAGTTCTTC
d_gene: -
j_gene: TRBJ2-1
abundance: -
v_gene: TRBV7-2

CDR3aa: CASSQITGGGSPLHF
CDR3nt: TGTGCCAGCAGCCAGATAACAGGGGGAGGGTCACCCCTCCACTTT
d_gene: TRBD1
j_gene: TRBJ1-6
abundance: -
v_gene: TRBV3-1/TRBV3-2

CDR3aa: CASSDSGRAGSPLHF
CDR3nt: TGTGCCAGCAGTGACTCGGGCAGGGCTGGCTCACCCCTCCACTTT
d_gene: -
j_gene: TRBJ1-6
abundance: once
v_gene: TRBV6-4

CDR3aa: CASRSRVRETQYF
CDR3nt: TGTGCCAGCAGAAGCAGGGTACGAGAGACCCAGTACTTC
d_gene: -
j_gene: TRBJ2-5
abundance: -
v_gene: TRBV3-1/TRBV3-2

CDR3aa: CAWSAFQGDLFSGANVLTF
CDR3nt: TGTGCCTGGAGTGCATTTCAGGGGGACCTCTTCTCTGGGGCCAACGTCCTGACTTTC
d_gene: TRBD1
j_gene: TRBJ2-6
abundance: -
v_gene: TRBV30

CDR3aa: CASSSGRHRTQYF
CDR3nt: TGTGCCAGCAGCTCCGGGAGACATCGGACCCAGTACTTC
d_gene: -
j_gene: TRBJ2-5
abundance: -
v_gene: TRBV6-2/TRBV6-3

CDR3aa: CASSHPAGGVGELFF
CDR3nt: TGTGCCAGCAGCCACCCAGCGGGGGGCGTTGGGGAGCTGTTTTTT
d_gene: TRBD2
j_gene: TRBJ2-2
abundance: -
v_gene: TRBV3-1/TRBV3-2

CDR3aa: CASNEVAATGELFF
CDR3nt: TGTGCCAGCAACGAAGTCGCGGCTACCGGGGAGCTGTTTTTT
d_gene: -
j_gene: TRBJ2-2
abundance: -
v_gene: TRBV6-5

CDR3aa: CASSLRFAGDEKLFF
CDR3nt: TGTGCCAGCAGCTTAAGGTTCGCGGGTGATGAAAAACTGTTTTTT
d_gene: -
j_gene: TRBJ1-4
abundance: -
v_gene: TRBV7-9

CDR3aa: CASSWTGEGEKLFF
CDR3nt: TGTGCCAGCAGTTGGACAGGGGAAGGTGAAAAACTGTTTTTT
d_gene: TRBD1
j_gene: TRBJ1-4
abundance: few
v_gene: TRBV27

CDR3aa: CASSLRGPGVNYGYTF
CDR3nt: TGTGCCAGCAGTTTAAGGGGTCCTGGAGTTAACTATGGCTACACCTTC
d_gene: -
j_gene: TRBJ1-2
abundance: -
v_gene: TRBV27

CDR3aa: CASSLTGTGGTDTQYF
CDR3nt: TGCGCCAGCAGTTTGACCGGGACAGGGGGCACAGATACGCAGTATTTT
d_gene: TRBD1
j_gene: TRBJ2-3
abundance: -
v_gene: TRBV5-1

CDR3aa: CASSLYGRGGATDTQYF
CDR3nt: TGTGCCAGCAGCTTGTATGGGCGAGGGGGCGCGACAGATACGCAGTATTTT
d_gene: TRBD1
j_gene: TRBJ2-3
abundance: -
v_gene: TRBV5-6

CDR3aa: CASSLAGQTGPDTGELFF
CDR3nt: TGTGCCAGCAGCTTAGCCGGACAGACAGGGCCGGACACCGGGGAGCTGTTTTTT
d_gene: TRBD1
j_gene: TRBJ2-2
abundance: few
v_gene: TRBV7-9

CDR3aa: CASSDSGQGIGQPQHF
CDR3nt: TGTGCCAGCAGTGATTCAGGACAGGGGATTGGTCAGCCCCAGCATTTT
d_gene: TRBD1
j_gene: TRBJ1-5
abundance: once
v_gene: TRBV2

CDR3aa: CASSFYRLNEQFF
CDR3nt: TGTGCCAGCAGCTTCTACAGGCTCAATGAGCAGTTCTTC
d_gene: -
j_gene: TRBJ2-1
abundance: -
v_gene: TRBV5-8

CDR3aa: CASSFAGRGNEQFF
CDR3nt: TGTGCCAGCAGTTTTGCGGGACGTGGCAATGAGCAGTTCTTC
d_gene: -
j_gene: TRBJ2-1
abundance: -
v_gene: TRBV28

CDR3aa: CASRREGRETQYF
CDR3nt: TGTGCCAGCAGACGCGAGGGTCGAGAGACCCAGTACTTC
d_gene: -
j_gene: TRBJ2-5
abundance: -
v_gene: TRBV6-5

CDR3aa: CAHGGFGLSEAFF
CDR3nt: TGTGCCCACGGCGGTTTTGGGTTGTCTGAAGCTTTCTTT
d_gene: -
j_gene: TRBJ1-1
abundance: once
v_gene: TRBV30

CDR3aa: CSVGGSARDTQYF
CDR3nt: TGCAGCGTTGGAGGCTCAGCTCGGGATACGCAGTATTTT
d_gene: -
j_gene: TRBJ2-3
abundance: -
v_gene: TRBV29-1

CDR3aa: CASSTGQGLNTEAFF
CDR3nt: TGTGCCAGCAGTACCGGACAGGGGTTGAACACTGAAGCTTTCTTT
d_gene: TRBD1
j_gene: TRBJ1-1
abundance: -
v_gene: TRBV6-5

CDR3aa: CASSIVLDRRSNQPQHF
CDR3nt: TGTGCCAGTAGTATAGTTTTGGACAGACGTAGCAATCAGCCCCAGCATTTT
d_gene: -
j_gene: TRBJ1-5
abundance: -
v_gene: TRBV19

CDR3aa: CASRSWDRVNEKLFF
CDR3nt: TGTGCCAGTAGAAGCTGGGACAGGGTTAATGAAAAACTGTTTTTT
d_gene: TRBD1
j_gene: TRBJ1-4
abundance: -
v_gene: TRBV19

CDR3aa: CASSESGSETPLHF
CDR3nt: TGTGCCAGCAGTGAATCAGGGTCTGAGACACCCCTCCACTTT
d_gene: -
j_gene: TRBJ1-6
abundance: -
v_gene: TRBV6-1

CDR3aa: CASSQGPGVGYTF
CDR3nt: TGTGCCAGCAGCCAAGGTCCAGGGGTAGGCTACACCTTC
d_gene: -
j_gene: TRBJ1-2
abundance: few
v_gene: TRBV3-1/TRBV3-2

CDR3aa: CASSPRGRGETQYF
CDR3nt: TGCGCCAGCAGCCCCCGAGGGCGGGGGGAGACCCAGTACTTC
d_gene: TRBD2
j_gene: TRBJ2-5
abundance: -
v_gene: TRBV4-1